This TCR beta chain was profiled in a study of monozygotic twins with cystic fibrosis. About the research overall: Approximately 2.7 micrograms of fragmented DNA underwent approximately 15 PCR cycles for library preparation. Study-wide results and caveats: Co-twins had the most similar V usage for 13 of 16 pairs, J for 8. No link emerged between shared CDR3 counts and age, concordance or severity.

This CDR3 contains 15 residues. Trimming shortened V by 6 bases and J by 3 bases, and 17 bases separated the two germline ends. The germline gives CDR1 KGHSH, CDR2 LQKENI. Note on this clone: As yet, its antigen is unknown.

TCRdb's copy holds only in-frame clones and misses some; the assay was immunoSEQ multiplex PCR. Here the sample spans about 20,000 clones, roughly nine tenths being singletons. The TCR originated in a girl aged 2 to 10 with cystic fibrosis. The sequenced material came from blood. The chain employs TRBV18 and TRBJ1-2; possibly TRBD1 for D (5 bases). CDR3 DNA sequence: TGTGCCAGCTCCCTCGCGTCGGGGGGTGACTATGGCTACACCTTC. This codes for CASSLASGGDYGYTF. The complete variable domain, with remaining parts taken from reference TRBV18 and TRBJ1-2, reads NAGVMQNPRHLVRRRGQEARLRCSPMKGHSHVYWYRQLPEEGLKFMVYLQKENIIDESGMPKERFSAEFPKEGPSILRIQQVVRGDSAAYFCASSLASGGDYGYTFGSGTRLTVV.